The 19 T cell receptor beta chains given below trace back to one sample, sequenced in a study of shared clonotypes between healthy human individuals. Profiled with immunoSEQ multiplex PCR; TCRdb holds only in-frame clones, not every one. The data contain some 1,900,000 clones, roughly 95% of them singletons. Naivety among CD8 cells was defined by CD45RO negativity and positive CCR7 selection, thereby excluding terminally differentiated effector memory CD45RA+ cells. The material sequenced was naive CD8+ T cells sorted from blood. These receptors came from a man aged 18-30 years in good health.

This chain links TRBV11-2 with TRBJ1-1; no clear D. In germline, CDR1 is SGHAT, CDR2 FQNNGV. Trimming shortened V by 5 bases and J by 3 bases, and 13 bases separated the two germline ends. The CDR3 has 14 amino acids. The CDR3 loop is CASSILGLDTEAFF. The CDR3 DNA sequence: TGTGCCAGCAGCATTCTAGGCCTTGACACTGAAGCTTTCTTT. Combining the CDR3 with reference TRBV11-2 and TRBJ1-1 gives the whole variable domain EAGVAQSPRYKIIEKRQSVAFWCNPISGHATLYWYQQILGQGPKLLIQFQNNGVVDDSQLPKDRFSAERLKGVDSTLKIQPAKLEDSAVYLCASSILGLDTEAFFGQGTRLTVV.

This chain links TRBV27 with TRBJ2-1, with 8 nucleotides matching TRBD2. Germline CDR1 MNHEY, CDR2 SMNVEV (reference sequence). CDR3 length: 14 amino acids. V lost 10 bases to trimming and J lost 10 bases; unmatched junction nucleotides: 15. CDR3 nucleotides: TGTGCCATCTCCCCCCTAGCGGGTTCCCCCGAGCAGTTCTTC. As protein: CAISPLAGSPEQFF.

J is TRBJ2-1 and V is TRBV6-4, with 8 bases aligning to TRBD2. The CDR3 covers 15 residues. From germline, CDR1 is MRHNA and CDR2 SNTAGT. V trimming: 3 bases; J trimming: 2 bases; junction bases outside the gene matches: 3. For the CDR3, the DNA is TGTGCCAGCAGTGAAAGAGCGGGAGCCTACAATGAGCAGTTCTTC. Translating gives CASSERAGAYNEQFF.

The chain carries TRBV4-3 and TRBJ2-1; tentatively, D is TRBD1 (6 bases). The V gene lost 3 bases and the J gene lost 5 bases, with 17 bases spanning the gap. The CDR3 has 16 amino acids. Per germline, CDR1 LGHNA and CDR2 YSLEER. Here the CDR3 reads CASSHSNQDRNNEQFF. The CDR3 nucleotides read TGCGCCAGCAGCCATTCGAACCAGGACAGAAACAATGAGCAGTTCTTC.

The rearrangement links TRBV4-3 to TRBJ2-5, with TRBD1 matching over 7 bases. V shed 3 bases and J 6 bases; nucleotides not matched to a gene: 4. Germline CDR1 and CDR2: LGHNA and YSLEER. The CDR3 contains 13 residues. Written as DNA, the CDR3 is TGCGCCAGCAGCCAGGACAGGACGAAGACCCAGTACTTC. Translated, it gives CASSQDRTKTQYF.

The chain couples TRBV19 to TRBJ2-7; D might be TRBD1 (6 bases). The V gene's germline CDR1 is LNHDA and CDR2 SQIVND (reference sequence). With 5 bases removed from V and 2 bases from J, the gap between germline ends came to 13 bases. The CDR3 consists of 14 residues. The CDR3 nucleotides are TGTGCCAGTAGTGATGGGACATGGGCCTACGAGCAGTACTTC. Encoded protein: CASSDGTWAYEQYF.

Comments on this clone: Other DNA variants within this sample encode the same CDR3. This chain joins TRBV30 and TRBJ1-4; TRBD1 matches 9 bases. V shed 2 bases and J 6 bases; nucleotides not matched to a gene: 4. The CDR3 spans 14 residues. Germline lookup yields CDR1 GTSNPN and CDR2 SVGIG (reference sequence). DNA for the CDR3: TGTGCCTGGAGTCCGGGACAGGGCTATGAAAAACTGTTTTTT. Its translation: CAWSPGQGYEKLFF.

The chain couples TRBV27 to TRBJ1-6, with no clear D. CDR1 is MNHEY, CDR2 SMNVEV, per germline (reference sequence). The ends were cut back, 5 bases at V and 5 bases at J, with 10 bases in the middle. This CDR3 has 14 amino acids. The CDR3 is CASSEFFDNSPLHF. The DNA for the CDR3 is TGTGCCAGCAGTGAGTTTTTCGATAATTCACCCCTCCACTTT.

This CDR3 is CSANRYTEAFF. Written as DNA, the CDR3 is TGCAGTGCTAACAGATACACTGAAGCTTTCTTT. This chain uses TRBV20-1 with TRBJ1-1; D gene uncertain. The ends were cut back, 4 bases at V and 3 bases at J, with 6 bases in the middle. The germline V gene encodes CDR1 DFQATT and CDR2 SNEGSKA (reference sequence). The CDR3 has 11 amino acids.

The chain is built from TRBV19 and TRBJ2-5, with TRBD2 identical over 14 bases. The germline V gene has CDR1 LNHDA and CDR2 SQIVND (reference sequence). This CDR3 has 17 amino acids. The V and J ends lost 5 bases and 2 bases, in that order; junction bases with no gene match: 7. DNA for the CDR3: TGTGCCAGTAGTTTTGGACTAGCGGGAGGACCACAAGAGACCCAGTACTTC. Residues: CASSFGLAGGPQETQYF.

The chain combines TRBV11-2 with TRBJ2-3; D might be TRBD1 or TRBD2, each matching 5 bases. The CDR3 is 14 amino acids. Per germline, CDR1 SGHAT and CDR2 FQNNGV. Trimming cost V 1 base and J 5 bases, with 10 bases left between them. The DNA for the CDR3 is TGTGCCAGCAGCTTAGCAGGGAGCGGAGATACGCAGTATTTT. Translated, it gives CASSLAGSGDTQYF.

With respect to this clone: This sample also contains other DNA sequences that code for the same CDR3. This chain joins TRBV27 and TRBJ2-7; tentative D call: TRBD1 (6 bases). Germline V lookup: CDR1 MNHEY, CDR2 SMNVEV (reference sequence). The CDR3 length is 14 residues. The V end lost 3 bases, the J end lost 0 bases, and 9 bases lay between the germline ends. CDR3 loop: CASSFAGVSYEQYF. CDR3 nucleotides: TGTGCCAGCAGTTTTGCAGGGGTCTCCTACGAGCAGTACTTC.

In nucleotides, the CDR3 is TGTGCCAGCGGCCTCGTATATGGCCCCGACGAGCAGTACTTC. Protein: CASGLVYGPDEQYF. The chain carries TRBV6-5 and TRBJ2-7; no reliable D call. The germline V gene encodes CDR1 MNHEY and CDR2 SVGAGI. The CDR3 spans 14 residues. V lost 8 bases, J lost 5 bases, and 19 bases lay in between.

V and J are TRBV5-6 and TRBJ2-2; 7 bases match TRBD2. Unmatched junction bases numbered 5, after V lost 6 bases and J lost 6 bases. CDR1 and CDR2 (germline): SGHDT, YYEEEE. CDR3 length: 13 residues. For the CDR3, the DNA is TGTGCCAGCACGATGGGGGGGGCCGGGGAGCTGTTTTTT. Protein product: CASTMGGAGELFF.

V and J are TRBV4-3 and TRBJ2-1, with D unclear. The CDR3 covers 15 residues. Trimming removed 1 base from V and 4 bases from J, with 11 bases in between. Germline V CDR1 and CDR2: LGHNA, YSLEER. In nucleotides, the CDR3 is TGCGCCAGCAGCCAAGTGGCGACGATATACAATGAGCAGTTCTTC. Translation gives CASSQVATIYNEQFF.

This sequence joins TRBV5-4 and TRBJ1-2; D gene uncertain. This CDR3 comprises 14 residues. V was shortened by 0 bases and J by 5 bases, with 11 bases between the two germline ends. From germline, CDR1 is SGHNT and CDR2 YYREEE (reference sequence). CDR3 sequence (DNA): TGTGCCAGCAGCTTGGCCTCTACGGAATATGGCTACACCTTC. Translating it yields CASSLASTEYGYTF.

The gene calls are TRBV6-6 and TRBJ1-5; perhaps TRBD1 as D (6 bases). This CDR3 region has 16 residues. CDR1 is MNHNY, CDR2 SVGAGI, per germline (reference sequence). Trimming removed 6 bases at V and 0 bases at J, with 15 bases between. The CDR3 bases are TGTGCCAGCAGAGGCGGGACATTTTATAGCAATCAGCCCCAGCATTTT. Amino acid sequence: CASRGGTFYSNQPQHF.

The V call is TRBV2, the J call TRBJ1-1, with D tentatively TRBD1 (5 bases). CDR1 and CDR2 (germline): SNHLY, FYNNEI. Trimming left V 8 bases short and J 11 bases short, with 21 bases between. There are 13 residues in the CDR3. This CDR3 is CASGPGQMGRAFF. Here the CDR3 DNA reads TGTGCCAGCGGCCCGGGCCAAATGGGACGGGCTTTCTTT. Supplemented by reference TRBV2 and TRBJ1-1, the full variable domain reads EPEVTQTPSHQVTQMGQEVILRCVPISNHLYFYWYRQILGQKVEFLVSFYNNEISEKSEIFDDQFSVERPDGSNFTLKIRSTKLEDSAMYFCASGPGQMGRAFFGQGTRLTVV.

This chain joins TRBV7-2 and TRBJ2-1, with 8 nucleotides matching TRBD2. The CDR3 contains 15 residues. Germline trimming cut 5 bases from V and 2 bases from J; bases unmatched to any gene: 5. The V gene's germline CDR1 is SGHTA and CDR2 FQGNSA. CDR3 nucleotide sequence: TGTGCCAGCAGCCCAGCGGGAGAACCCTACAATGAGCAGTTCTTC. It yields the protein CASSPAGEPYNEQFF.